This TCR beta chain was retrieved from a study of T cells in Graves' hyperthyroidism and ophthalmopathy. Newly diagnosed hyperthyroidism patients aged 18 to 65 years had disease lasting under 2 months. RNA transcripts gave rise to amplified TCR beta CDR3 regions. TCR CDR3 underwent first-round RT-PCR with the HTBI primer set. Via MiXCR, TCRdb re-called the multiplex PCR reads, giving one row per CDR3 protein. This table has hundreds of thousands of distinct CDR3 sequences, 40% to 55% appearing once. The TCR comes from a woman aged 18-29 years with Graves' hyperthyroidism. The sequenced sample was peripheral blood or thyroid tissue (not recorded which).

CDR3 amino acids: CASAPGGDTEAFF. The CDR3 DNA is TGCGCCAGCGCTCCAGGGGGGGATACTGAAGCTTTCTTT. The chain is built from TRBV10-2 and TRBJ1-1; TRBD1 agrees at 7 bases. The junction had 8 bases not matched to a gene; V was cut back by 8 bases and J by 5 bases. Germline V CDR1 and CDR2: WSHSY, SAAADI. The CDR3 spans 13 residues.